This is a list of T cell receptor beta chains from one sample in a study of blood T cells in healthy people across ages. TCRdb reanalysed the 5' RACE reads using MiXCR and keeps one entry per CDR3 protein. The table records roughly 1.9 million distinct CDR3 sequences, about two fifths of them present only once. The sample was blood. The receptors stem from a human donor in good health. Both conserved end residues are part of each CDR3. The D gene is left open where the match is weak. Part of the rows lack a size; the others show once, few, many or a class for expanded clones.

>few|NA|TRBJ1-1|TRBV6-2/TRBV6-3
TGTGCCAGCAGTTACTCGGCAGGAACGGCTGAAGCTTTCTTT
CASSYSAGTAEAFF
>NA|NA|TRBJ1-3|TRBV27
TGTGCCAGCAGTTTTAAGGTTGCTTCTGGAAACACCATATATTTT
CASSFKVASGNTIYF
>few|NA|TRBJ2-7|TRBV20-1
TGCAGTGCTAATGGGGACGCCTACGAGCAGTACTTC
CSANGDAYEQYF
>NA|TRBD2|TRBJ2-1|TRBV6-4
TGTGCCAGCAGTGACAGACTAGCGGCGTCTACCTACAATGAGCAGTTCTTC
CASSDRLAASTYNEQFF
>NA|TRBD1|TRBJ2-1|TRBV7-8
TGTGCCAGCAGCCGCGGGACAGGGATGGGGTACAATGAGCAGTTCTTC
CASSRGTGMGYNEQFF
>few|NA|TRBJ2-1|TRBV6-2/TRBV6-3
TGTGCCAGCACCAAGTGGGGCAGCGGAGCCTACAATGAGCAGTTCTTC
CASTKWGSGAYNEQFF
>NA|NA|TRBJ1-1|TRBV4-1
TGCGCCAGCAGCCAAGTCGGGACACCCATGAACACTGAAGCTTTCTTT
CASSQVGTPMNTEAFF
>NA|NA|TRBJ2-7|TRBV7-3
TGTGTCAGCAGCTTGGACAGCGTCTCCAGGGAGCAGTACTTC
CVSSLDSVSREQYF
>NA|NA|TRBJ2-1|TRBV7-2
TGTGCCAGCAGCTTAGGAGGTACGGGACCCACTTACAATGAGCAGTTCTTC
CASSLGGTGPTYNEQFF
>many|TRBD2|TRBJ2-1|TRBV2
TGTGCCAGCAGTACTAGCGGGGGGAGCAATGAGCAGTTCTTC
CASSTSGGSNEQFF
>NA|NA|TRBJ2-7|TRBV28
TGTGCCAGCAGTTTAGAGAGTTCCAGCTCCTACGAGCAGTACTTC
CASSLESSSSYEQYF
>NA|TRBD1|TRBJ2-3|TRBV7-2
TGTGCCAGCAGCCTAAGACAGGCCAGGGGGACGCAGTATTTT
CASSLRQARGTQYF
>NA|NA|TRBJ2-1|TRBV6-5
TGTGCCAGCAGTTACTCGGCACAGAATGAGCAGTTCTTC
CASSYSAQNEQFF
>few|TRBD2|TRBJ2-7|TRBV20-1
TGCTCCCCTGGGCGGCGGGGGAGGGACGAGCAGTACTTC
CSPGRRGRDEQYF
>NA|TRBD2|TRBJ2-3|TRBV20-1
TGCAGTGCTAGAGATTTAGTTAGCGGGGTGGGCTGGGATACGCAGTATTTT
CSARDLVSGVGWDTQYF
>NA|NA|TRBJ1-2|TRBV20-1
TGCAGTGCTGGACCAGGGGTTTTAGTAGATGGCTACACCTTC
CSAGPGVLVDGYTF
>NA|NA|TRBJ2-7|TRBV9
TGTGCCCGCAGCGTAGGAGTGGGAACGTACGAGCAGTACTTC
CARSVGVGTYEQYF
>NA|NA|TRBJ1-4|TRBV10-3
TGTGCCACTCAGGGTACAGGTGAAAAACTGTTTTTT
CATQGTGEKLFF
>few|NA|TRBJ2-3|TRBV5-4
TGTGCCAGCCGAAGGGACTCGCCAACAGATACGCAGTATTTT
CASRRDSPTDTQYF
>NA|TRBD1|TRBJ1-1|TRBV4-3
TGCGCCAGCAGCCAAGGGCCTGGGACAGGGAAAGCTTTCTTT
CASSQGPGTGKAFF
>NA|TRBD1|TRBJ2-1|TRBV13
TGTGCCAGCAGCTTAGGCCCGGACAGGAGCTCCTACAATGGGCAGTTCTTC
CASSLGPDRSSYNGQFF
>NA|NA|TRBJ2-3|TRBV5-1
TGCGCCAGCAGGCTCCTCACGCAAAGCACAGATACGCAGTATTTT
CASRLLTQSTDTQYF
>few|NA|TRBJ2-1|TRBV24-1
TGTGCCACCAGTGGGGGTCCGAGCTCCTACAATGAGCAGTTCTTC
CATSGGPSSYNEQFF
>NA|TRBD2|TRBJ2-5|TRBV9
TGTGCCAGCAGCACCGGGACTAGCGGAGCACTCCAAGAGACCCAGTACTTC
CASSTGTSGALQETQYF
>NA|NA|TRBJ2-1|TRBV7-2
TGTGCCAGCACCAGAGGTACCGACAATGAGCAGTTCTTC
CASTRGTDNEQFF
>NA|NA|TRBJ2-1|TRBV24-1
TGTGCCACCAGTGCCACGGACGGGAGCTCCTACAATGAGCAGTTCTTC
CATSATDGSSYNEQFF
>NA|TRBD1|TRBJ2-1|TRBV29-1
TGCAGCGTTGAAGCTAGGGACAGGGCAGGTAATGAGCAGTTCTTC
CSVEARDRAGNEQFF
>few|TRBD1|TRBJ2-7|TRBV5-1
TGCGCCAGCAGCAGCTTGGGACAGGGGGCCACCGAGCAGTACTTC
CASSSLGQGATEQYF
>few|TRBD1|TRBJ1-1|TRBV29-1
TGCAGCGCTAAAGAGGGACAGGGGGACACTGAAGCTTTCTTT
CSAKEGQGDTEAFF
>few|TRBD2|TRBJ2-5|TRBV27
TGTGCCAGCAGTCCCCTAGCGGGGGTAGGAGAGACCCAGTACTTC
CASSPLAGVGETQYF
>NA|TRBD1|TRBJ1-2|TRBV7-2
TGTGCCAGCAGCCAAGGGGGACAGGGGAGATCCTCTTATGGCTACACCTTC
CASSQGGQGRSSYGYTF
>few|NA|TRBJ2-7|TRBV14
TGTGCCAGCAGTCAAGATCTCTATCCGAACGAGCAGTACTTC
CASSQDLYPNEQYF
>NA|TRBD2|TRBJ2-1|TRBV5-1
TGCGCCAGCAGCCCAGTTACTAGCGGGGTTGGCAATGAGCAGTTCTTC
CASSPVTSGVGNEQFF
>NA|NA|TRBJ1-2|TRBV19
TGTGCCAGTAGTCCCAACGACCACCTCTATGGCTACACCTTC
CASSPNDHLYGYTF
>NA|NA|TRBJ2-7|TRBV7-2
TGTGCCAGCAGCTTAGTCACGGGCGGGATAGGCGAGCAGTACTTC
CASSLVTGGIGEQYF
>few|TRBD1|TRBJ1-2|TRBV9
TGTGCCAGCAGCTCCCCGGGACAGGGTGTAGGCTACACCTTC
CASSSPGQGVGYTF
>few|NA|TRBJ2-3|TRBV9
TGTGCCAGCAGCGTAGATCACCTCGATACGCAGTATTTT
CASSVDHLDTQYF
>NA|TRBD2|TRBJ2-1|TRBV20-1
TGCAGTATTCAGCGGGGGGGCACGGCTTCCTACAACAAGCAGTTCTTC
CSIQRGGTASYNKQFF
>NA|NA|TRBJ2-5|TRBV5-1
TGCGCCAGCACCTCAGTGATGGAGACCCAGTACTTC
CASTSVMETQYF
>few|TRBD1|TRBJ2-1|TRBV29-1
TGCAGCGTTGTAGGACAGGGGAGGTTTGAGCAGTTCTTC
CSVVGQGRFEQFF
>once|TRBD1|TRBJ1-1|TRBV11-1
TGTGCCAGCAGCCGTCCGGGACAGTACACTGAAGCTTTCTTT
CASSRPGQYTEAFF
>NA|NA|TRBJ2-5|TRBV7-2
TGTGCCGGCAGCTTAGTGGGGGCCTCAGAGACCCAGTACTTC
CAGSLVGASETQYF
>few|NA|TRBJ2-7|TRBV7-8
TGTGCCAGCAGCACCGGGTCCTCAAGCTACGAGCAGTACTTC
CASSTGSSSYEQYF